Following are 11 T cell receptor beta chains from one sample sequenced in a study of shared clonotypes between healthy human individuals. Data came from immunoSEQ multiplex PCR; TCRdb stores just in-frame clones and leaves some out. The sample contains about 87,000 clones, around half of which appear only once. Sequenced sample: PBMCs. These receptors all stem from a woman in her 40s in good health. Some clones in this sample may be carry-over from other donors' samples.

Only a few counts were recorded for this clone. The same CDR3 is also encoded by other DNA sequences in this sample. The chain is built from TRBV5-6 and TRBJ2-1, with 11 bases identical to TRBD2. This CDR3 contains 14 residues. J gave up 6 bases and V 4 bases, and 3 bases lay outside the gene matches. The germline V gene encodes CDR1 SGHDT and CDR2 YYEEEE. CDR3 sequence: CASSLGLAANEQFF. CDR3 DNA sequence: TGTGCCAGCAGCCTGGGACTAGCGGCCAATGAGCAGTTCTTC.

The sample holds many counts of this clone. The V and J genes are TRBV10-3 and TRBJ2-2, with D tentatively TRBD1 or TRBD2 (6 bases each). Trimming shortened V by 10 bases and J by 5 bases, and 17 bases separated the two germline ends. The germline V gene encodes CDR1 ENHRY and CDR2 SYGVKD. This CDR3 has 14 residues. CDR3 sequence (DNA): TGTGCCACCGGGGGCGGGACAACAACCGGGGAGCTGTTTTTT. Its protein is CATGGGTTTGELFF.

This clone was counted only a few times. The gene calls are TRBV28 and TRBJ1-1; D unclear. CDR1 is MDHEN, CDR2 SYDVKM, per germline. The CDR3 extends over 10 amino acids. V lost 8 bases, J lost 2 bases, and 3 bases lay in between. The CDR3 sequence: CASPNTEAFF. CDR3 in DNA: TGTGCCAGCCCAAACACTGAAGCTTTCTTT.

V gene TRBV28 combines with J gene TRBJ2-7; D unresolved. CDR1 is MDHEN, CDR2 SYDVKM, per germline. The CDR3 is made up of 12 amino acids. The ends were cut back, 8 bases at V and 4 bases at J, with 12 bases in the middle. DNA for the CDR3: TGTGCCAGCGCCACCATGAGGTACGAGCAGTACTTC. It yields the protein CASATMRYEQYF.

This chain uses TRBV2 with TRBJ2-5; D is unresolved. This CDR3 has 14 amino acids. Germline loops: CDR1 SNHLY, CDR2 FYNNEI. V dropped 5 bases and J dropped 4 bases, with 14 bases sitting between them. CDR3 in DNA: TGTGCCAGCAGTCTCGACTGGTCTCGAGAGACCCAGTACTTC. Encoded protein: CASSLDWSRETQYF.

The V gene is TRBV2, the J gene TRBJ2-5, with D possibly being TRBD2 (5 bases). V lost 6 bases to trimming and J lost 2 bases, with 10 bases between them. Germline loops: CDR1 SNHLY, CDR2 FYNNEI. The CDR3 covers 13 residues. The chain's CDR3 is CASRGTRQETQYF. The CDR3 DNA sequence: TGTGCCAGCAGGGGCACTAGACAAGAGACCCAGTACTTC. Combining the CDR3 with reference TRBV2 and TRBJ2-5 gives the whole variable domain EPEVTQTPSHQVTQMGQEVILRCVPISNHLYFYWYRQILGQKVEFLVSFYNNEISEKSEIFDDQFSVERPDGSNFTLKIRSTKLEDSAMYFCASRGTRQETQYFGPGTRLLVL.

The chain has TRBV2 and TRBJ1-1; 7 bases fit TRBD1. This CDR3 has 14 residues. V lost 7 bases to trimming and J lost 7 bases; unmatched junction nucleotides: 12. CDR1 is SNHLY, CDR2 FYNNEI, per germline. DNA of the CDR3: TGTGCCAGCAAGACCACAGGGGCCCCCCGTGAAGCTTTCTTT. Translating gives CASKTTGAPREAFF.

The V and J genes are TRBV13 and TRBJ1-2; a possible D gene is TRBD1 (5 bases). Germline V gene lookup returns CDR1 PRHDT and CDR2 FYEKMQ (reference sequence). Trimming shortened V by 5 bases and J by 4 bases, and 20 bases separated the two germline ends. This CDR3 contains 16 residues. Here the CDR3 DNA reads TGTGCCAGCAGCCCTTATGGGCAGGGAGAAATCTATGGCTACACCTTC. This translates into CASSPYGQGEIYGYTF.

This clone came up many times. The CDR3 region has the DNA TGTGCCTGGAGTGACTCCCACAGGGGTTCTAACTATGGCTACACCTTC. It codes for CAWSDSHRGSNYGYTF. This chain joins TRBV30 and TRBJ1-2; 7 positions match TRBD1. CDR3 length: 16 amino acids. J was trimmed by 0 bases and V by 1 base; bases with no gene match: 8. Germline V lookup: CDR1 GTSNPN, CDR2 SVGIG (reference sequence).

The chain has TRBV9 and TRBJ2-3, with 8 bases lining up with TRBD2. V was clipped by 3 bases and J by 0 bases; unmatched bases: 3. The CDR3 has 15 residues. Germline V lookup: CDR1 SGDLS, CDR2 YYNGEE. The CDR3 bases are TGTGCCAGCAGCGGAGCGGGAGCTAGCACAGATACGCAGTATTTT. Translating it yields CASSGAGASTDTQYF.

This clone has a handful of counts. The rearrangement uses TRBV9 and TRBJ2-1, with 13 positions matching TRBD2. V shed 0 bases and J 9 bases; nucleotides not matched to a gene: 12. Germline CDR1 reads SGDLS; CDR2 reads YYNGEE. This CDR3 comprises 18 residues. The CDR3 bases are TGTGCCAGCAGCGTAGGCCCCTGGACTAGCGGGAGTAGCAGTGAGCAGTTCTTC. It codes for CASSVGPWTSGSSSEQFF.